This TCR beta chain came from a study of response to subunit inactivated influenza vaccine. Trimming removed 5 bases from V and 5 bases from J, with 7 bases in between. Germline V CDR1 and CDR2: SQVTM, ANQGSEA. The CDR3 sequence is 11 residues long. TCRdb fed the RT-PCR reads into MiXCR, producing one record per CDR3 protein. Of about 780,000 distinct CDR3 sequences listed, approximately 17% are singletons. This clonotype was detected many times. Antigen unknown. Study-wide points: Authors suggested few new T cells are recruited by each seasonal influenza vaccination.

This rearrangement joins TRBV29-1 to TRBJ2-1; D gene ambiguous. Sequenced here: PBMCs from blood, sampled roughly 5 days after vaccination. This TCR was recovered from a middle-aged man who received an inactivated influenza vaccine. The CDR3 protein is CSVPNNNEQFF. CDR3 nucleotide sequence: TGCAGCGTTCCTAATAACAATGAGCAGTTCTTC.